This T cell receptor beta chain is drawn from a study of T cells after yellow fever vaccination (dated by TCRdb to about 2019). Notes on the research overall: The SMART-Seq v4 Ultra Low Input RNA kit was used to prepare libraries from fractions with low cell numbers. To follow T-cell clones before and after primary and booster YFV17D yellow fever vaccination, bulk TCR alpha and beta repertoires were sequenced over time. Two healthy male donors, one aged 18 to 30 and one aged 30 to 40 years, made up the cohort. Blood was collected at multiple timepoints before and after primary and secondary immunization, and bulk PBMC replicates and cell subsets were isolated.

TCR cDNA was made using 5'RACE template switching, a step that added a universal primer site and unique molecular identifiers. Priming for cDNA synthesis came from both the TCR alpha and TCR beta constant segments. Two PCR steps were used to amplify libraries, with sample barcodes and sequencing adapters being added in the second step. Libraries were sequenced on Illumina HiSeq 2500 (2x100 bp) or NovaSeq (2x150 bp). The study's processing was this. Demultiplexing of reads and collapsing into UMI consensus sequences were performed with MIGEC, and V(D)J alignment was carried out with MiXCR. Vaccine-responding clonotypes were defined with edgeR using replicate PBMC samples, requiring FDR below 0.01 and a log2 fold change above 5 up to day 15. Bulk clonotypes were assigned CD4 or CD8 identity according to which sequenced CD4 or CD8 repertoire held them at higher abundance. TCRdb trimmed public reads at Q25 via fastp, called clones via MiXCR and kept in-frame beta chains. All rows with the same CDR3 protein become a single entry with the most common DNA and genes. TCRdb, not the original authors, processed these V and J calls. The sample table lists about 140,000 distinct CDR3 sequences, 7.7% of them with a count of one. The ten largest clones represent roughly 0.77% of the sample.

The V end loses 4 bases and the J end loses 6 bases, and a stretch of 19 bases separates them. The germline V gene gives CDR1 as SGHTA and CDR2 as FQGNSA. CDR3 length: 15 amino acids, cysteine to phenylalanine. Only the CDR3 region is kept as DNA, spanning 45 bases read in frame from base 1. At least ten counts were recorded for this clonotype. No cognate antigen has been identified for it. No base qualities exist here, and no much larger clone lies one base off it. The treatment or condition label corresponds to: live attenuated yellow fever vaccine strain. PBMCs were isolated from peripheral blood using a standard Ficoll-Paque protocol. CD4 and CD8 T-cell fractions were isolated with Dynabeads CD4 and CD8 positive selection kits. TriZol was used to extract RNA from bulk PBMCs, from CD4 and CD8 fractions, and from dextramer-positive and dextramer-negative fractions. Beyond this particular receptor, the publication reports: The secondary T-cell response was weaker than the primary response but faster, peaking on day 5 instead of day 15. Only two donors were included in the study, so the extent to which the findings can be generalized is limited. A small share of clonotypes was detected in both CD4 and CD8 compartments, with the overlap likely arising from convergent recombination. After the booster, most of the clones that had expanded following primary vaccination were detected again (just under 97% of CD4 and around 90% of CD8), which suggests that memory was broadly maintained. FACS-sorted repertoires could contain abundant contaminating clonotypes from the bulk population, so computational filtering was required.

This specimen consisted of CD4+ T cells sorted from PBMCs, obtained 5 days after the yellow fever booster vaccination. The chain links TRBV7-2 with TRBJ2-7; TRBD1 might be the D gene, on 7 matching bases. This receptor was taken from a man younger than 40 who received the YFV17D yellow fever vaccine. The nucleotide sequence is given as TGTGCCAGCAGCTCTACGGCGGGACAGTACAGCGAGCAGTACTTC. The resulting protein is CASSSTAGQYSEQYF.